The rows below give T cell receptor beta chains drawn from one sample of a study of blood T cell repertoires in COVID-19. The data were produced by immunoSEQ multiplex PCR, yet TCRdb's version contains in-frame clones alone and is incomplete. The sample lists around 250,000 clones, approximately 85% occurring once. Source material: peripheral blood. Source of these receptors: a human donor in a cohort sampled during active COVID-19. The CDR3 runs from the conserved cysteine through the conserved F or W. D genes are given only for firm matches.

D gene	J gene	V gene	CDR3 protein	CDR3 DNA
TRBD1	TRBJ2-7	TRBV9	CASSLRTGSSYEQYF	TGTGCCAGCAGCCTTCGGACAGGCAGCTCCTACGAGCAGTACTTC
NA	TRBJ2-5	TRBV5-4	CASSLRPGGGTQETQYF	TGTGCCAGCAGCCTGAGACCGGGGGGCGGGACACAAGAGACCCAGTACTTC
NA	TRBJ2-1	TRBV19	CASSIVAEAYNEQFF	TGTGCCAGTAGTATAGTAGCGGAGGCGTACAATGAGCAGTTCTTC
NA	TRBJ1-4	TRBV4-3	CASSQERGAHEKLFF	TGCGCCAGCAGCCAAGAGCGGGGGGCACATGAAAAACTGTTTTTT
NA	TRBJ2-7	TRBV5-8	CASSFMGGSYEQYF	TGTGCCAGCAGCTTCATGGGGGGCTCCTACGAGCAGTACTTC
NA	TRBJ1-2	TRBV10-3	CAISSQGSGYTF	TGTGCCATTTCCTCACAGGGTTCTGGCTACACCTTC
TRBD1	TRBJ1-1	TRBV7-9	CASSSRTGADTEAFF	TGTGCCAGCAGCTCCCGGACAGGCGCGGACACTGAAGCTTTCTTT
TRBD1	TRBJ1-1	TRBV28	CASRAGGLGTEAFF	TGTGCCAGCAGGGCAGGGGGCTTGGGCACTGAAGCTTTCTTT
NA	TRBJ2-5	TRBV20-1	CSALRGETQYF	TGCAGTGCCCTGAGGGGGGAGACCCAGTACTTC
NA	TRBJ2-2	TRBV2	CASRRDLRTGELFF	TGTGCCAGCAGACGGGACTTGAGGACCGGGGAGCTGTTTTTT
TRBD1	TRBJ2-3	TRBV5-1	CASFKTGDKTDTQYF	TGCGCCAGTTTCAAGACAGGGGATAAAACAGATACGCAGTATTTT
TRBD1	TRBJ1-2	TRBV5-8	CASSPGTGGSYGYTF	TGTGCCAGCAGCCCGGGGACAGGGGGCAGCTATGGCTACACCTTC
NA	TRBJ1-2	TRBV19	CASSRADLYGYTF	TGTGCCAGTAGTAGGGCAGACCTCTATGGCTACACCTTC
NA	TRBJ1-2	TRBV28	CASSFYGNYGYTF	TGTGCCAGCAGTTTTTACGGTAACTATGGCTACACCTTC
NA	TRBJ2-5	TRBV27	CASSFIFVSGVQETQYF	TGTGCCAGCAGTTTTATTTTCGTCAGCGGAGTGCAAGAGACCCAGTACTTC
TRBD1	TRBJ1-1	TRBV5-1	CASSSTGTGVYTEAFF	TGCGCCAGCAGCTCCACCGGGACAGGGGTTTACACTGAAGCTTTCTTT
TRBD1	TRBJ2-7	TRBV10-2	CASRAGQGGYEQYF	TGCGCCAGCAGAGCGGGACAGGGAGGCTACGAGCAGTACTTC
NA	TRBJ1-6	TRBV24-1	CATCQGTLGTSSYNSPLHF	TGTGCCACCTGCCAGGGGACCTTAGGGACGAGCTCCTATAATTCACCCCTCCACTTT
TRBD2	TRBJ2-7	TRBV7-9	CASSWEGGSYEQYF	TGTGCCAGCAGCTGGGAGGGAGGTTCCTACGAGCAGTACTTC
NA	TRBJ1-2	TRBV18	CASSRGQYNYGYTF	TGTGCCAGCTCACGAGGACAGTACAACTATGGCTACACCTTC